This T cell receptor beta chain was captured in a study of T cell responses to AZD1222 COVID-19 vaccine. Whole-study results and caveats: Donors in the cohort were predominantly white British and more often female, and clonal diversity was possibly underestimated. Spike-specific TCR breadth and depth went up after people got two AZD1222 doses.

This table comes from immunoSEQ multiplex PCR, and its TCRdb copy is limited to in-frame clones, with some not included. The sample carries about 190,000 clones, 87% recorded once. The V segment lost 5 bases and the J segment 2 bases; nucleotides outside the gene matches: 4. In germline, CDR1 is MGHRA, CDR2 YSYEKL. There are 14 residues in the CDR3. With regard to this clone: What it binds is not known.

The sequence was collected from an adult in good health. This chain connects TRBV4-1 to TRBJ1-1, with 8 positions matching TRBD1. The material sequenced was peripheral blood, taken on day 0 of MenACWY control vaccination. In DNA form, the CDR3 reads TGCGCCAGCAGCTTAACAGGGGGTAACACTGAAGCTTTCTTT. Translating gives CASSLTGGNTEAFF.